One and the same sample provided the 8 T cell receptor gamma chains below, sequenced in a study of γδ T cells in repeated Plasmodium falciparum infection. Gammadelta T cells were flow-sorted from PBMC into Vgamma9/Vdelta2+ and Vdelta2-negative populations for bulk analysis. TCRdb ran CATT on the multiplex PCR reads. The sample lists 30,000 or so gamma-chain clones, about 1.5% occurring once. Sequenced: gamma-delta T cells from blood. These TCRs come from a pool of human donors (malaria-infected and uninfected, not separated).

For this clone: This DNA translates differently at residue 9 from the TCRdb protein, which is that of a much larger clone; a read error is likely, and the protein shown is the DNA's own translation. The chain has TRGV9 and TRGJP. Because TCRdb records no J gene, it was assigned here through a match of the DNA to germline. The CDR3 consists of 16 residues. The germline V gene encodes CDR1 GITISATS and CDR2 ISYDGTV (reference sequence). CDR3 region: CALWEGRESGKKIKVF. Here the CDR3 DNA reads TGTGCCTTGTGGGAAGGCCGGGAGTCGGGCAAAAAAATCAAGGTATTT.

About this clone itself: TCRdb has a much larger clone's protein, which differs at residue 11 from the translation of this DNA, likely because of a read error; what is shown is the protein translated from the DNA. The V gene was identified as TRGV5, while no J gene was called. This CDR3 is 13 amino acids long. Per the germline V gene, CDR1 is VINAFY and CDR2 is YDVSNSKD. For the CDR3, the DNA is TGTGCCACCTGGGACAGGTGTTGTTATAAGGAACTCTTT. It is translated as CATWDRCCYKELF.

At least ten counts were recorded for this clone. The protein TCRdb lists belongs to a much larger clone and differs from this DNA's translation at residue 5, which points to a read error; the protein shown is made from the DNA. The rearrangement joins TRGV9 to TRGJ1 or TRGJ2. TCRdb carries no J gene annotation; the J gene was assigned here by matching the DNA with germline. Germline assignment: CDR1 GITISATS and CDR2 ISYDGTV (reference sequence). The CDR3 is 11 residues long. The CDR3 here is CALWGVQKKLF. CDR3 bases: TGTGCCTTGTGGGGGGTGCAGAAGAAACTCTTT.

This clone came up a few times. This DNA translates differently at residue 6 from the TCRdb protein, which is that of a much larger clone; a read error is likely, and the protein shown is the DNA's own translation. The chain recombines TRGV2 with TRGJ1 or TRGJ2. No J segment appears in TCRdb, so it was assigned here by matching the sequence to germline. With V trimmed by 3 bases and J by 7 bases, 9 bases remained unmatched. Per germline, CDR1 EGSNGY and CDR2 YDSYNSKV. The CDR3 has 13 amino acids. For the CDR3, the DNA is TGTGCCACCTGGGACCACCCGGGATATAAGAAACTCTTT. Translation gives CATWDHPGYKKLF.

This clone was seen at least ten times. This likely stems from a read error, as it lies one base from a far larger clone. The identical CDR3 is also encoded by other nucleotide sequences in the sample. The rearrangement joins TRGV9 to TRGJ1 or TRGJ2. Since TCRdb gives no J gene, matching the DNA to germline was used here to assign it. The CDR3 consists of 14 residues. Germline V gene sequence: CDR1 GITISATS, CDR2 ISYDGTV (reference sequence). The CDR3 loop is CALWEVPYYYKKLF. In DNA form, the CDR3 reads TGTGCCTTGTGGGAGGTGCCCTATTATTACAAGAAACTCTTT.

Concerning this clone: A far bigger clonotype differs at one base, so this is likely a read error. The chain has TRGV8 and TRGJP1. The J gene, left out of TCRdb, was set here by checking the DNA against germline. This CDR3 contains 13 residues. CDR1 is VENAVY and CDR2 is YDSYNSRV in the germline V gene. The CDR3: CATWDKAGWFKIF. In nucleotides, the CDR3 is TGTGCCACCTGGGATAAGGCTGGCTGGTTCAAGATATTT.

In its sample, this clone was seen many times. This DNA's translation and the protein TCRdb lists, from a much larger clone, do not match at residue 11, likely due to a read error; the protein shown is translated from the DNA. CDR3 in DNA: TGTGCCTTGTGGGAGGCTAAGGAGTTGGGCAATAAAATCAAGGTATTT. The encoded protein is CALWEAKELGNKIKVF. This chain joins TRGV9 and TRGJP. TCRdb is silent on the J gene; assignment here came from matching the DNA to germline. CDR1 is GITISATS and CDR2 is ISYDGTV in the germline V gene (reference sequence). The CDR3 contains 16 residues.

A few counts support this clone. One base separates it from a far larger clone, so it is likely a read error. Within the sample, other DNA sequences also encode this same CDR3. The chain is built from TRGV9 and TRGJP. As TCRdb names no J gene, one was assigned here on the basis of a DNA match to germline. V was clipped by 2 bases and J by 11 bases; unmatched bases: 12. The germline CDR1 and CDR2 sequences are GITISATS and ISYDGTV (reference sequence). The CDR3 spans 17 residues. Here the CDR3 DNA reads TGTGCCTTGTGGGAGGCACACCAGGAGCTGGGCAAAAAAATCAAGGTATTT. This sequence encodes CALWEAHQELGKKIKVF.